This T cell receptor beta chain originates from a study of graft-versus-host responses after intestinal transplantation. About the research overall: Anti-thymocyte globulin was used for induction in all recipients, who then took tacrolimus and steroids for roughly three years. Study-wide points: After transplant, early declines in HvG clones were associated with peak levels of circulating GvH clones.

Once graft tissue had been processed, intraepithelial and lamina propria lymphocytes were released. For this clone: Its specificity is unknown.

TCRdb's copy holds only in-frame clones and misses some; the assay was immunoSEQ multiplex PCR. The sample has approximately 11,000 clones, roughly 76% seen once. This CDR3 region has 14 residues. Germline V gene sequence: CDR1 SEHNR, CDR2 FQNEAQ (reference sequence). V lost 5 bases and J 5 bases, leaving 13 bases between the germline ends. This TCR was recovered from a human patient who received an intestinal transplant, so some T cells may come from the graft donor. The chain combines TRBV7-9 with TRBJ2-1, with TRBD1 as a possible D gene (6 bases). This specimen was ileum tissue, taken 23 days after intestinal transplant. CDR3 region: CASSRRQGHNEQFF. DNA for the CDR3: TGTGCCAGCAGCCGCCGTCAGGGGCACAATGAGCAGTTCTTC.